This TCR beta chain was found in a study of blood T cell repertoires in COVID-19. Study-level information: The United States, Italy and Spain provided the acute and convalescent COVID-19 samples.

In the authors' workflow: Researchers report that nucleated cell counts were estimated from reference gene primer amplification. This table comes from immunoSEQ multiplex PCR, and its TCRdb copy is limited to in-frame clones, with some not included. V and J calls and clone size follow that table, whereas D and trimming were derived from the DNA. The profile shows 250,000 to 300,000 clones, approximately 85% of them singletons. CDR3 length equals 18 residues. CDR1 is SGHTA, CDR2 FQGNSA, per germline. V gave up 1 base and J gave up 4 bases, with 20 bases separating them. At least ten counts were recorded for this clone.

The sequenced material came from peripheral blood. This clonotype originated in a man aged 50 or older with active or convalescent COVID-19. The genes are TRBV7-2 and TRBJ1-3, with D possibly being TRBD1 (5 bases). Here the CDR3 reads CASSLVGAGLEVGNTIYF. As DNA, the CDR3 is TGTGCCAGCAGCTTAGTTGGGGCAGGGCTGGAAGTGGGAAACACCATATATTTT.